The rows below give T cell receptor beta chains drawn from one sample of a study of spatial heterogeneity in lung cancer. Each CDR3 protein gets one entry after TCRdb re-called the 5' RACE reads with MiXCR. The sample includes 6,000 to 6,500 distinct CDR3 sequences, roughly 7.3% seen only once; the top ten take roughly 20%. The source material was normal lung tissue next to the tumor, sampled at surgery. The receptors shown here come from a female donor with early-stage non-small cell lung cancer. CDR3s include the opening cysteine and the closing phenylalanine or tryptophan. D genes are given only for firm matches. The listing skips clone size in some rows; elsewhere it reads once, few, many or a size class.

v_gene: TRBV5-1; j_gene: TRBJ1-1; abundance: medium-sized; d_gene: TRBD1; len: 15; CDR3aa: CASRHGDRGRTEAFF; CDR3nt: TGCGCCAGCAGACACGGGGACAGGGGAAGAACTGAAGCTTTCTTT
v_gene: TRBV30; j_gene: TRBJ1-2; abundance: many; d_gene: NA; len: 13; CDR3aa: CAWSVMVGTGYTF; CDR3nt: TGTGCCTGGAGTGTCATGGTCGGTACGGGCTACACCTTC
v_gene: TRBV12-3/TRBV12-4; j_gene: TRBJ2-7; abundance: many; d_gene: NA; len: 14; CDR3aa: CASSLPTTANEQYF; CDR3nt: TGTGCCAGCAGTCTACCCACGACAGCTAACGAGCAGTACTTC
v_gene: TRBV3-1; j_gene: TRBJ2-1; abundance: NA; d_gene: NA; len: 15; CDR3aa: CASSLSRAYYNEQFF; CDR3nt: TGTGCCAGCAGCCTCTCCCGGGCCTACTACAATGAGCAGTTCTTC
v_gene: TRBV7-2; j_gene: TRBJ1-1; abundance: medium-sized; d_gene: NA; len: 13; CDR3aa: CASSTTGNTEAFF; CDR3nt: TGTGCCAGCAGTACTACAGGGAACACTGAAGCTTTCTTT
v_gene: TRBV5-1; j_gene: TRBJ1-2; abundance: medium-sized; d_gene: NA; len: 14; CDR3aa: CASSLDPVPYGYTF; CDR3nt: TGCGCCAGCAGCTTGGACCCGGTCCCCTATGGCTACACCTTC
v_gene: TRBV5-1; j_gene: TRBJ2-1; abundance: many; d_gene: NA; len: 16; CDR3aa: CASHDGGAQIYNEQFF; CDR3nt: TGCGCCAGCCATGACGGAGGGGCCCAAATTTACAATGAGCAGTTCTTC
v_gene: TRBV29-1; j_gene: TRBJ1-1; abundance: medium-sized; d_gene: NA; len: 12; CDR3aa: CSSKGGGAEAFF; CDR3nt: TGCAGTTCGAAGGGGGGGGGAGCTGAAGCTTTCTTT
v_gene: TRBV28; j_gene: TRBJ2-1; abundance: many; d_gene: TRBD1; len: 15; CDR3aa: CASSYRGSSYNEQFF; CDR3nt: TGTGCCAGCAGTTACAGGGGGAGCTCCTACAATGAGCAGTTCTTC
v_gene: TRBV3-1; j_gene: TRBJ1-4; abundance: many; d_gene: NA; len: 16; CDR3aa: CASSQGLGGANEKLFF; CDR3nt: TGTGCCAGCAGCCAAGGTCTTGGGGGGGCTAATGAAAAACTGTTTTTT
v_gene: TRBV19; j_gene: TRBJ2-3; abundance: NA; d_gene: NA; len: 12; CDR3aa: CASSRGADTQYF; CDR3nt: TGTGCCAGTAGTAGGGGGGCAGATACGCAGTATTTT
v_gene: TRBV7-2; j_gene: TRBJ2-2; abundance: many; d_gene: TRBD2; len: 14; CDR3aa: CASTPGSGAGELFF; CDR3nt: TGTGCCAGCACACCCGGTAGCGGGGCCGGGGAGCTGTTTTTT
v_gene: TRBV20-1; j_gene: TRBJ2-3; abundance: medium-sized; d_gene: NA; len: 12; CDR3aa: CSARASPDTQYF; CDR3nt: TGCAGTGCTAGGGCTAGCCCAGATACGCAGTATTTT
v_gene: TRBV28; j_gene: TRBJ2-1; abundance: NA; d_gene: NA; len: 12; CDR3aa: CASGLPGRDRFF; CDR3nt: TGTGCCAGCGGTTTACCGGGGCGCGATCGGTTCTTC
v_gene: TRBV28; j_gene: TRBJ2-4; abundance: medium-sized; d_gene: TRBD2; len: 17; CDR3aa: CASSPRLAGGPKNIQYF; CDR3nt: TGTGCCAGCAGTCCACGACTAGCGGGGGGTCCTAAAAACATTCAGTACTTC
v_gene: TRBV27; j_gene: TRBJ2-5; abundance: medium-sized; d_gene: TRBD2; len: 15; CDR3aa: CASRTSGTYGETQYF; CDR3nt: TGTGCCAGCAGGACTAGCGGAACCTACGGGGAGACCCAGTACTTC
v_gene: TRBV20-1; j_gene: TRBJ1-1; abundance: many; d_gene: NA; len: 13; CDR3aa: CSSPAWGTVGAFF; CDR3nt: TGCAGTTCCCCCGCTTGGGGCACAGTCGGAGCTTTCTTT
v_gene: TRBV6-5; j_gene: TRBJ2-1; abundance: many; d_gene: NA; len: 15; CDR3aa: CATQGEGSSYNEQFF; CDR3nt: TGTGCCACCCAAGGTGAGGGAAGCTCCTACAATGAGCAGTTCTTC
v_gene: TRBV4-2; j_gene: TRBJ2-3; abundance: NA; d_gene: NA; len: 15; CDR3aa: CASSHGGLSTDTQYF; CDR3nt: TGTGCCAGCAGCCACGGGGGGCTGAGCACAGATACGCAGTATTTT
v_gene: TRBV2; j_gene: TRBJ2-7; abundance: medium-sized; d_gene: TRBD1; len: 13; CDR3aa: CAITGTGGYEQYF; CDR3nt: TGTGCCATCACCGGGACAGGGGGCTACGAGCAGTACTTC
v_gene: TRBV19; j_gene: TRBJ2-2; abundance: many; d_gene: NA; len: 11; CDR3aa: CAVGNTGELFF; CDR3nt: TGTGCCGTGGGGAACACCGGGGAGCTGTTTTTT
v_gene: TRBV7-2; j_gene: TRBJ1-1; abundance: medium-sized; d_gene: TRBD1; len: 17; CDR3aa: CASSWPGTGGLNTEAFF; CDR3nt: TGTGCCAGCAGCTGGCCGGGGACAGGGGGGCTCAACACTGAAGCTTTCTTT
v_gene: TRBV19; j_gene: TRBJ2-1; abundance: NA; d_gene: TRBD2; len: 18; CDR3aa: CASSINPTSASRLGEQFF; CDR3nt: TGTGCCAGTAGTATAAACCCGACTAGCGCATCCCGTCTGGGGGAGCAGTTCTTC